Each of the 5 T cell receptor beta chains below was sequenced from the same sample in a study of T cell clusters in autoimmune cytopenias. TRB rearrangements were amplified by touch-down multiplex PCR with mixed TRB-A/B primers. Reprocessing the multiplex PCR reads, TCRdb reports a single entry for every CDR3 protein and omits DNA. This sample's clone table lists roughly 6,200 distinct CDR3 sequences. Some 39,000 genome equivalents of blood DNA were amplified for TRB. The sample taken for sequencing was peripheral blood. The receptors come from a human donor with an autoimmune cytopenia or autoimmune hepatitis (not recorded which).

By frequency, this clonotype is medium-sized. The chain links TRBV6-6 to TRBJ1-3; the TCRdb D gene call, TRBD1, has no DNA to confirm it. Germline lookup yields CDR1 MNHNY and CDR2 SVGAGI (reference sequence). The CDR3 runs 14 residues. The CDR3 region is CASSPDYSGNTIYF.

V is TRBV11-3 and J is TRBJ2-5; the D gene TCRdb calls, TRBD1, cannot be checked with no DNA. There are 16 residues in the CDR3. Per the germline V gene, CDR1 is SGHNT and CDR2 is YENEEA. CDR3 region: CASSSPRGGNQETQYF.

This clonotype registers medium-sized by frequency. The rearrangement joins TRBV27 to TRBJ2-3. Germline CDR1 and CDR2: MNHEY and SMNVEV (reference sequence). There are 14 residues in the CDR3. The CDR3 region is CASSLWQGTDTQYF.

V gene TRBV20-1 combines with J gene TRBJ1-1; with no DNA, the TCRdb D assignment of TRBD1 cannot be verified. The germline V gene has CDR1 DFQATT and CDR2 SNEGSKA (reference sequence). The CDR3 has 12 amino acids. CDR3 protein: CSAREGGTEAFF.

Considering frequency, this clonotype is medium-sized (0.01 to 0.1%). The V call is TRBV7-2, the J call TRBJ2-5; there is no DNA to check the TCRdb D call of TRBD2. Germline loops: CDR1 SGHTA, CDR2 FQGNSA. The CDR3 consists of 19 residues. The CDR3 spells CASSKGGGLAGGRKETQYF.